This T cell receptor (beta chain) was identified during a study of beta chain features in type 1 diabetes. Study outcomes and limitations: Although PCR might favor shorter templates, it would do so equally in patients and controls.

V was pared by 4 bases and J by 0 bases, with 9 bases between. This CDR3 contains 14 residues. Germline CDR1 is SGHTA and CDR2 is FQGTGA. TCRB transcripts that were expressed got sequenced, as all of the isolated RNA had been reverse transcribed. Clones were sequenced by immunoSEQ multiplex PCR, and TCRdb holds only the in-frame ones, with some missing. Among 600,000 to 650,000 clones, roughly 16% were seen once, and the ten largest hold about 0.093%. Researchers reported sorting CD4+ naive, central memory, regulatory and stem cell-like memory cells via CD45RO/CCR7/CD25/CD127/CD95/CD27. This clone was counted between two and nine times. Antigen unknown.

The material sequenced was naive CD4+ T cells from blood. The clonotype comes from a man aged 18 to 29 in good health. The chain couples TRBV7-3 to TRBJ1-1; D gene uncertain. In nucleotides, the CDR3 is TGTGCCAGCAGCTGGACCGGGATGAACACTGAAGCTTTCTTT. It specifies CASSWTGMNTEAFF.